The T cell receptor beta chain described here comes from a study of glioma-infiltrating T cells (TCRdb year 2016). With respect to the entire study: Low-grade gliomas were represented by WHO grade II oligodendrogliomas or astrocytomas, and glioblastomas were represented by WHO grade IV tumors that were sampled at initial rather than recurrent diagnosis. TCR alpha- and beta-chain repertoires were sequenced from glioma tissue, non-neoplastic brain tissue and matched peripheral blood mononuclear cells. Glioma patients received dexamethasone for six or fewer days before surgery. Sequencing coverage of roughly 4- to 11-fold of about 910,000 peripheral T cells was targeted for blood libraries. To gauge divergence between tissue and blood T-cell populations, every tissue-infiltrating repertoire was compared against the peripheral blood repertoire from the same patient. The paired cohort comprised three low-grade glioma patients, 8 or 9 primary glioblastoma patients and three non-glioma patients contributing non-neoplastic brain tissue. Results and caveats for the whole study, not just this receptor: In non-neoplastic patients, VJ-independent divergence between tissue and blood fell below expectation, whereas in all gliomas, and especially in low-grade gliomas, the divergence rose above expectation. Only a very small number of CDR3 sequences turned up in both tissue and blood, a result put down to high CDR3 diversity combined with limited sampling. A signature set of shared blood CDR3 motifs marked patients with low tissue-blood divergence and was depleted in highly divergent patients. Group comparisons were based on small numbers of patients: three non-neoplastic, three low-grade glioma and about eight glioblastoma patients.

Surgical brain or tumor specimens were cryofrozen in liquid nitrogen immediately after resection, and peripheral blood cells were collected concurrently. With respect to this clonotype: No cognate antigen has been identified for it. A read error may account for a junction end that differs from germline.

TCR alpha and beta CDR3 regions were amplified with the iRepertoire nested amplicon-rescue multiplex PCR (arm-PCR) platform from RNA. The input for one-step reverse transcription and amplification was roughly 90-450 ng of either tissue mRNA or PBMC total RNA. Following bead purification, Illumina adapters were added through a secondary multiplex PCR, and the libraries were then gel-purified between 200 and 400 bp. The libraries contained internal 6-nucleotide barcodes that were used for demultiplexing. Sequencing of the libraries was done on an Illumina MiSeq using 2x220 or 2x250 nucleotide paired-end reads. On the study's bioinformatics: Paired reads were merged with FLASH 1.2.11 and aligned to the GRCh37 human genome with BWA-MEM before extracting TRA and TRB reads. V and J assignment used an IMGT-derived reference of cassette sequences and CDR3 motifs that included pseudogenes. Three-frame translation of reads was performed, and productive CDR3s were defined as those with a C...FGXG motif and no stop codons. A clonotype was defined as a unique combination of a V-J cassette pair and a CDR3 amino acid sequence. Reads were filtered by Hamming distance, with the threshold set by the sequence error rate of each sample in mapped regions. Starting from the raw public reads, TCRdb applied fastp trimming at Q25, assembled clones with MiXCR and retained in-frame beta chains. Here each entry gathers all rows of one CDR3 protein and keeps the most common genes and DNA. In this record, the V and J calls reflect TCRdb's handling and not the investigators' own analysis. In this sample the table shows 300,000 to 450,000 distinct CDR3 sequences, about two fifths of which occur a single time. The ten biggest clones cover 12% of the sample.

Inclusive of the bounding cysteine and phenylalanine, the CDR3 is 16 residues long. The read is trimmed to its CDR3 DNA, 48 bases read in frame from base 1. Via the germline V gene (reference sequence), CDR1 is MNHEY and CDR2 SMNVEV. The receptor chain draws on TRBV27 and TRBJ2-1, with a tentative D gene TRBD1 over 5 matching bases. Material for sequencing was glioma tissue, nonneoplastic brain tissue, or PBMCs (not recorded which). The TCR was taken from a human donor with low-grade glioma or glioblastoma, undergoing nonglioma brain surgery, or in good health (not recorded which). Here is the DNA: TGTGCCAGCAGTTTATGGGGCGGAGTCCCCTACAATGAGCATTTCTTC. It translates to CASSLWGGVPYNEHFF.